The 31 T cell receptor beta chains below all came from one sample that was sequenced in a study of cytomegalovirus exposure and HLA in healthy donors. Primers included in the PCR were 60 Vbeta and 13 Jbeta primers. The protocol was immunoSEQ multiplex PCR, while the TCRdb copy is restricted to in-frame clones and leaves out a portion. The repertoire holds about 160,000 clones, with around 84% as singletons. Sequenced: PBMCs. These receptor sequences come from a man aged 50-59 years in good health and CMV-seropositive.

J is TRBJ2-3 and V is TRBV6-6; D not resolved. The CDR3 extends over 14 amino acids. The V end was cut by 4 bases, the J end by 3 bases, with 11 bases between. CDR1 and CDR2 (germline): MNHNY, SVGAGI (reference sequence). The CDR3 DNA reads TGTGCCAGCAGTTTCCTGAGGTCGACAGATACGCAGTATTTT. It translates to CASSFLRSTDTQYF.

This rearrangement joins TRBV6-1 to TRBJ1-1, with TRBD1 matching 7 bases. V trimming: 3 bases; J trimming: 0 bases; junction bases outside the gene matches: 1. Per the germline V gene, CDR1 is MNHNS and CDR2 is SASEGT. This CDR3 spans 14 amino acids. The CDR3 coding sequence is TGTGCCAGCAGTGAGACAGGGTTGAACACTGAAGCTTTCTTT. Translation gives CASSETGLNTEAFF.

V is TRBV25-1 and J is TRBJ2-5; 9 positions agree with TRBD2. J was trimmed by 4 bases and V by 5 bases; bases with no gene match: 8. In germline, CDR1 is MGHDK, CDR2 SYGVNS. CDR3 length equals 15 residues. As DNA, the CDR3 is TGTGCCAGCAGTCGAGGGGCGGGAGGGCCAGAGACCCAGTACTTC. The encoded protein is CASSRGAGGPETQYF.

A few counts support this clone. The CDR3 loop reads CASTQSGGFNEQYF. CDR3 bases: TGTGCCAGCACGCAATCGGGGGGGTTCAACGAGCAGTACTTC. J is TRBJ2-7 and V is TRBV6-6, with 8 bases matching TRBD2. The V segment lost 7 bases and the J segment 5 bases; nucleotides outside the gene matches: 10. The CDR3 is 14 amino acids. CDR1 and CDR2 (germline): MNHNY, SVGAGI (reference sequence).

The chain has TRBV10-2 and TRBJ2-7, with 8 bases fitting TRBD1. From germline, CDR1 is WSHSY and CDR2 SAAADI. J gave up 2 bases and V 4 bases, and 7 bases lay outside the gene matches. This CDR3 contains 15 residues. The CDR3 sequence is CASSGRTGLTYEQYV. DNA of the CDR3: TGCGCCAGCAGTGGTCGGACAGGGTTAACCTACGAGCAGTACGTC.

This clone showed up just a few times. V and J are TRBV19 and TRBJ1-3; the D is unclear. The CDR3 length is 17 residues. Trimming removed 5 bases at V and 0 bases at J, with 17 bases between. Germline V gene sequence: CDR1 LNHDA, CDR2 SQIVND (reference sequence). DNA for the CDR3: TGTGCCAGTAGTCTCCTGGGCGCCCCAAGCTCTGGAAACACCATATATTTT. Translating gives CASSLLGAPSSGNTIYF.

V and J are TRBV29-1 and TRBJ2-6; a possible D gene is TRBD1 (6 bases). From germline, CDR1 is SQVTM and CDR2 ANQGSEA. CDR3 length: 15 amino acids. V was trimmed by 6 bases and J by 2 bases, leaving 14 bases between them. CDR3 in amino acids: CSVEQGRTGANVLTF. Written as DNA, the CDR3 is TGCAGCGTCGAACAGGGTCGAACTGGGGCCAACGTCCTGACTTTC.

This clone was seen only once. V and J are TRBV6-5 and TRBJ1-4, with D perhaps TRBD1 (5 bases). CDR3 length: 15 residues. The V gene's germline CDR1 is MNHEY and CDR2 SVGAGI. V was shortened by 6 bases and J by 8 bases, with 19 bases between the two germline ends. CDR3 DNA sequence: TGTGCCAGCAGGGGTGGAAAAGGGGAGGTCGAAAAACTGTTTTTT. Translated: CASRGGKGEVEKLFF.

This clone was counted between two and nine times. The chain carries TRBV5-8 and TRBJ2-1; 12 positions match TRBD2. V was clipped by 4 bases and J by 6 bases; unmatched bases: 2. The CDR3 is 14 amino acids. CDR1 and CDR2 (germline): SGHTS, YDEGEE. CDR3 bases: TGTGCCAGCAGCAGGACTAGCGGGATCAATGAGCAGTTCTTC. This codes for CASSRTSGINEQFF. Using reference TRBV5-8 and TRBJ2-1 for the parts outside the CDR3, the full variable domain is EAGVTQSPTHLIKTRGQQATLRCSPISGHTSVYWYQQALGLGLQFLLWYDEGEERNRGNFPPRFSGRQFPNYSSELNVNALELEDSALYLCASSRTSGINEQFFGPGTRLTVL.

V usage is TRBV19 and J usage is TRBJ1-2; D may be TRBD1 (6 bases). This CDR3 is built from 13 residues. Germline V CDR1 and CDR2: LNHDA, SQIVND (reference sequence). The V end lost 3 bases, the J end lost 6 bases, and 11 bases lay between the germline ends. The CDR3 loop reads CASSMGTFDGYTF. The CDR3 region has the DNA TGTGCCAGTAGTATGGGGACATTCGATGGCTACACCTTC.

This clone was recorded only once. The chain couples TRBV18 to TRBJ2-1; 7 bases align to TRBD2. CDR3 length: 17 amino acids. V gave up 1 base and J gave up 0 bases; unmatched junction bases: 6. Per the germline V gene, CDR1 is KGHSH and CDR2 is LQKENI. The CDR3 spells CASSPRVGGSSYNEQFF. The CDR3 coding sequence is TGTGCCAGCTCACCACGGGTGGGAGGGAGCTCCTACAATGAGCAGTTCTTC.

V and J are TRBV5-1 and TRBJ1-5, with 7 bases matching TRBD1. V lost 0 bases and J lost 10; bases outside the gene matches: 7. Germline V gives CDR1 SGHRS, CDR2 YFSETQ. The CDR3 is 14 amino acids. The CDR3 DNA reads TGCGCCAGCAGCTTGGGCCCCCAGGGGGTACCCCAGCATTTT. Translation: CASSLGPQGVPQHF.

CDR3 amino acids: CSVEDRGTRAIDEQFF. In DNA, the CDR3 is TGCAGCGTTGAAGATAGGGGGACTAGAGCTATCGATGAGCAGTTCTTC. V and J are TRBV29-1 and TRBJ2-1, with 8 bases that match TRBD2. The CDR3 has 16 amino acids. Germline V CDR1 and CDR2: SQVTM, ANQGSEA. V trimming: 0 bases; J trimming: 8 bases; junction bases outside the gene matches: 12.

V is TRBV6-5 and J is TRBJ2-7; D remains ambiguous. Germline V gene lookup returns CDR1 MNHEY and CDR2 SVGAGI. V lost 6 bases and J lost 3, with 15 bases in between. The CDR3 extends over 14 amino acids. The CDR3 loop reads CASRPIQLDYEQYF. DNA for the CDR3: TGTGCCAGCAGACCGATTCAACTCGACTACGAGCAGTACTTC.

This chain's CDR3 is CASSVALMTGFGEQFF. Here the CDR3 DNA reads TGTGCCAGCAGCGTTGCCCTAATGACAGGGTTCGGTGAGCAGTTCTTC. The chain has TRBV9 and TRBJ2-1, with TRBD1 matching 7 bases. Germline CDR1 reads SGDLS; CDR2 reads YYNGEE. CDR3 size: 16 residues. The ends lost 2 bases at V and 9 bases at J; junction bases unmatched: 14.

This clone was counted at least ten times. This chain connects TRBV2 to TRBJ2-2; 8 nucleotides align to TRBD1. V dropped 6 bases and J dropped 6; count of bases not matched to a gene: 9. CDR3 size: 15 residues. Germline CDR1 SNHLY, CDR2 FYNNEI. The CDR3 region is CASRGVWDRSGELFF. CDR3 DNA sequence: TGTGCCAGCAGGGGCGTTTGGGACAGGTCCGGGGAGCTGTTTTTT. The whole variable domain, filled in from reference TRBV2 and TRBJ2-2, reads EPEVTQTPSHQVTQMGQEVILRCVPISNHLYFYWYRQILGQKVEFLVSFYNNEISEKSEIFDDQFSVERPDGSNFTLKIRSTKLEDSAMYFCASRGVWDRSGELFFGEGSRLTVL.

This chain joins TRBV27 and TRBJ1-1, with 8 bases matching TRBD1. The length of the CDR3 is 16 residues. Germline V gene sequence: CDR1 MNHEY, CDR2 SMNVEV (reference sequence). V was pared by 6 bases and J by 4 bases, with 13 bases of the junction left unmatched. The CDR3 loop is CASSPWTGTGSTEAFF. The CDR3 coding sequence is TGTGCCAGCAGCCCATGGACAGGGACAGGATCCACTGAAGCTTTCTTT.

The rearrangement joins TRBV6-1 to TRBJ2-1; 8 bases line up with TRBD2. Trimming at V came to 8 bases and at J to 1 base, leaving 4 bases not matched to a gene. Germline CDR1 is MNHNS and CDR2 is SASEGT. The CDR3 runs to 14 residues. DNA for the CDR3: TGTGCCAGCGGAGCGGGAGAGTCCTACAATGAGCAGTTCTTC. Translating gives CASGAGESYNEQFF.

The rearrangement joins TRBV11-2 to TRBJ2-5; D gene uncertain. Germline-derived CDR1 and CDR2 are SGHAT and FQNNGV. The CDR3 is 14 residues long. V lost 1 base and J 5 bases, leaving 11 bases between the germline ends. The CDR3 protein is CASSLGPGEETQYF. The CDR3 bases are TGTGCCAGCAGCTTAGGGCCGGGTGAGGAGACCCAGTACTTC.

The V call is TRBV5-1, the J call TRBJ2-2; D is possibly TRBD1 (6 bases). CDR1 and CDR2 (germline): SGHRS, YFSETQ. This CDR3 comprises 16 residues. The germline V and J ends were trimmed by 4 bases and 1 base, with 14 bases remaining between them. The CDR3 DNA follows: TGCGCCAGCAGCGACAAAGGACAGAAGAACACCGGGGAGCTGTTTTTT. Amino acids: CASSDKGQKNTGELFF.

The CDR3 protein is CASSGTSGTQETQYF. The DNA for the CDR3 is TGCGCCAGCAGCGGGACTAGCGGTACCCAAGAGACCCAGTACTTC. V is TRBV5-1 and J is TRBJ2-5, with 11 positions matching TRBD2. Trimming removed 4 bases from V and 1 base from J; junction bases left unmatched: 3. The V gene's germline CDR1 is SGHRS and CDR2 YFSETQ. This CDR3 is built from 15 residues.

This clone was recorded once. This chain uses TRBV29-1 with TRBJ2-7; possible D gene TRBD1, 5 bases. The CDR3 has 12 residues. From germline, CDR1 is SQVTM and CDR2 ANQGSEA. The V gene lost 7 bases and the J gene lost 5 bases, with 15 bases spanning the gap. DNA of the CDR3: TGCAGCGCGATAACAGGCGGCGACGAGCAGTACGTC. Translated, it gives CSAITGGDEQYV.

The chain has TRBV7-2 and TRBJ2-1, with 12 bases lining up with TRBD2. Unmatched junction bases numbered 6, after V lost 5 bases and J lost 7 bases. Germline assignment: CDR1 SGHTA and CDR2 FQGNSA. This CDR3 spans 15 amino acids. The DNA for the CDR3 is TGTGCCAGCAGCGAGAAGACTAGCGGGAGAAATGAGCAGTTCTTC. It encodes CASSEKTSGRNEQFF.

This clone has just a few counts. The rearrangement uses TRBV7-9 and TRBJ2-2; the match to TRBD2 covers 8 bases. The CDR3 runs 15 residues. Germline V gene data show CDR1 as SEHNR and CDR2 as FQNEAQ (reference sequence). J was trimmed by 0 bases and V by 3 bases; bases with no gene match: 0. CDR3: CASSLGLANTGELFF. The CDR3 DNA reads as TGTGCCAGCAGCTTGGGACTAGCGAACACCGGGGAGCTGTTTTTT.

The V gene is TRBV25-1, the J gene TRBJ2-2; 10 bases are a match to TRBD1. Germline CDR1 and CDR2: MGHDK and SYGVNS. This CDR3 contains 18 residues. V lost 3 bases, J lost 4 bases, and 11 bases stayed unmatched. DNA of the CDR3: TGTGCCAGCAGTGAGGGACAGGGGTTAACTCGGGGCACCGGGGAGCTGTTTTTT. This translates into CASSEGQGLTRGTGELFF.

This clone was picked up one time. The chain is built from TRBV9 and TRBJ2-5; the D is unclear. The CDR3 spans 15 residues. Germline V gene lookup returns CDR1 SGDLS and CDR2 YYNGEE. The V end lost 0 bases, the J end lost 1 base, and 10 bases lay between the germline ends. DNA of the CDR3: TGTGCCAGCAGCGTAGACATTAACACCCAAGAGACCCAGTACTTC. Translation gives CASSVDINTQETQYF.

The rearrangement uses TRBV29-1 and TRBJ2-1; TRBD1 is a possible D gene (5 bases). There are 12 residues in the CDR3. Germline V CDR1 and CDR2: SQVTM, ANQGSEA. Trimming took off 7 bases at V and 6 bases at J, with 13 bases between the two ends. CDR3 protein: CSASGRFNEQFF. The CDR3 DNA reads as TGCAGCGCTTCAGGGCGATTCAATGAGCAGTTCTTC.

The V call is TRBV10-3, the J call TRBJ1-1; possibly TRBD1 for D (5 bases). Germline V gene data show CDR1 as ENHRY and CDR2 as SYGVKD. Trimming cost V 4 bases and J 4 bases, with 13 bases left between them. This CDR3 contains 14 residues. The CDR3 reads CAISGGVRSTEAFF. The CDR3 DNA reads TGTGCCATCAGTGGGGGGGTGAGGAGCACTGAAGCTTTCTTT.

The chain has TRBV5-1 and TRBJ2-5; 10 bases are a match to TRBD1. The CDR3 has 15 residues. Trimming cost V 3 bases and J 3 bases; bases outside gene matches: 5. Germline values: CDR1 SGHRS, CDR2 YFSETQ. The CDR3 here is CASSSPGTGEETQYF. The CDR3 DNA reads TGCGCCAGCAGCTCCCCCGGGACAGGGGAAGAGACCCAGTACTTC.

The chain is built from TRBV5-1 and TRBJ1-2; maybe TRBD1 (5 bases). Germline V gives CDR1 SGHRS, CDR2 YFSETQ. The CDR3 loop spans 16 amino acids. Trimming took off 2 bases at V and 8 bases at J, with 22 bases between the two ends. CDR3 sequence (DNA): TGCGCCAGCAGCTTCGGGACTATGGTTCCCGATGGAGGCTACACCTTC. Protein sequence: CASSFGTMVPDGGYTF.

The V gene is TRBV7-3, the J gene TRBJ1-1; D is undetermined. Deletions cut 5 bases from V and 4 bases from J, with 11 bases between. Per germline, CDR1 SGHTA and CDR2 FQGTGA. This CDR3 contains 13 residues. The CDR3 loop reads CASSPSGATEAFF. For the CDR3, the DNA is TGTGCCAGCAGCCCCAGCGGAGCCACTGAAGCTTTCTTT. The full variable domain, with the rest looked up from reference TRBV7-3 and TRBJ1-1, is GAGVSQTPSNKVTEKGKYVELRCDPISGHTALYWYRQSLGQGPEFLIYFQGTGAADDSGLPNDRFFAVRPEGSVSTLKIQRTERGDSAVYLCASSPSGATEAFFGQGTRLTVV.